The 18 T cell receptor beta chains below come from one sample, sequenced in a study of vaccination and CD4 T cells after COVID-19. The treatment denotes: 10-day PBMC culture with coronavirus spike peptide pools or control peptides (ViraFEST assay). These receptors are not linked to any known antigen. The Oncomine TCR Beta short-read assay sequenced DNA from cultured CD4+ T cells. TCRdb redid the calling of the PCR reads with MiXCR, one entry per CDR3 protein. Among some 14,000 distinct CDR3 sequences listed, around 40% were seen once. Material for sequencing was CD4+ T cells from blood, cultured in vitro. These receptors originate from a human donor who had recovered from COVID-19.

The chain carries TRBV5-4 and TRBJ1-2; D ambiguous. The CDR3 contains 12 residues. Germline V lookup: CDR1 SGHNT, CDR2 YYREEE (reference sequence). V was trimmed by 2 bases and J by 11 bases, leaving 13 bases between them. The CDR3, as DNA: TGTGCCAGCAGCTTAGCGGGCCGGCTTTACACCTTC. Its translation is CASSLAGRLYTF.

The chain recombines TRBV7-2 with TRBJ2-7; D is undetermined. The V and J ends lost 4 bases and 4 bases respectively, with 8 bases between them. Per germline, CDR1 SGHTA and CDR2 FQGNSA. The CDR3 totals 12 residues. The DNA of the CDR3 is TGTGCCAGCAGCTCCTTGCGGTACGAGCAGTACTTC. It specifies CASSSLRYEQYF.

The V gene is TRBV6-1, the J gene TRBJ2-3; possibly TRBD1 for D (6 bases). Germline-derived CDR1 and CDR2 are MNHNS and SASEGT. This CDR3 is 15 amino acids long. V was shortened by 2 bases and J by 5 bases, with 14 bases between the two germline ends. The CDR3 here is CASSESLGGGDTQYF. CDR3 DNA sequence: TGTGCCAGCAGTGAATCGCTTGGGGGCGGAGATACGCAGTATTTT.

This chain uses TRBV12-3 or TRBV12-4 with TRBJ1-3; D remains unclear. The ends were cut back, 10 bases at V and 0 bases at J, with 10 bases in the middle. This CDR3 contains 13 residues. The CDR3 DNA follows: TGTGCCACCCCTGACTCCTCTGGAAACACCATATATTTT. It is translated as CATPDSSGNTIYF.

This clonotype was found a few times. The rearrangement uses TRBV6-5 and TRBJ1-1; 8 positions agree with TRBD1. Germline CDR1 MNHEY, CDR2 SVGAGI. The CDR3 consists of 18 residues. V lost 2 bases and J lost 2; bases outside the gene matches: 13. The DNA for the CDR3 is TGTGCCAGCAGTTACCTTACCCGAGGACAGGGCTATAACACTGAAGCTTTCTTT. It is translated as CASSYLTRGQGYNTEAFF.

The V gene is TRBV28, the J gene TRBJ2-1; 7 bases agree with TRBD1. The trim removed 11 bases at V and 1 base at J, leaving 14 bases unmatched. The CDR3 covers 16 residues. Germline CDR1 and CDR2: MDHEN and SYDVKM. Here the CDR3 DNA reads TGTGCCGGACGGCAGAGGGGGCAATCTTCCTACAATGAGCAGTTCTTC. Translated, it gives CAGRQRGQSSYNEQFF.

The V and J genes are TRBV11-3 and TRBJ2-3, with TRBD1 matching over 10 bases. The CDR3 consists of 14 residues. V was pared by 5 bases and J by 4 bases, with 3 bases of the junction left unmatched. CDR1 SGHNT and CDR2 YENEEA come from the germline V gene. The CDR3 coding sequence is TGTGCCAGCAGCCCCGGACAGGGGGCAGATACGCAGTATTTT. As protein: CASSPGQGADTQYF.

The chain links TRBV5-4 to TRBJ2-7; 9 bases match TRBD1. The length of the CDR3 is 14 residues. Germline-derived CDR1 and CDR2 are SGHNT and YYREEE (reference sequence). J gave up 5 bases and V 4 bases, and 7 bases lay outside the gene matches. The CDR3: CASSPRTGEDEQYF. CDR3 nucleotide sequence: TGTGCCAGCAGCCCCCGGACAGGGGAAGACGAGCAGTACTTC.

The chain is built from TRBV10-2 and TRBJ2-3; D not resolved. Germline CDR1 WSHSY, CDR2 SAAADI. The CDR3 has 11 amino acids. V was shortened by 6 bases and J by 2 bases, with 3 bases between the two germline ends. The CDR3 protein is CASRHTDTQYF. The CDR3 DNA is TGCGCCAGCAGACACACAGATACGCAGTATTTT.

The CDR3 DNA reads TGTGCCACCAGCAGGGAAGGGAGTGGTGGGGGCGAAACAGATACGCAGTATTTT. Translated, it gives CATSREGSGGGETDTQYF. The chain links TRBV15 to TRBJ2-3; D possibly corresponds to TRBD1 (6 bases). V was clipped by 3 bases and J by 3 bases, with 22 bases between them. From germline, CDR1 is LNHNV and CDR2 YYDKDF (reference sequence). The CDR3 covers 18 residues.

The gene calls are TRBV2 and TRBJ1-6; a weak D match, TRBD1 (6 bases). The CDR3 runs to 13 residues. Germline lookup yields CDR1 SNHLY and CDR2 FYNNEI. Deletions cut 7 bases from V and 7 bases from J, with 11 bases between. The CDR3 DNA is TGTGCCAGCATCAGAACAGGGAATTCACCCCTCCACTTT. Amino acids: CASIRTGNSPLHF.

This clonotype is a singleton in its sample. The genes are TRBV11-1 and TRBJ2-1, with D unresolved. Trimming pared 11 bases from V and 3 bases from J, leaving 23 bases between. Germline lookup yields CDR1 SGHAT and CDR2 FQDESV (reference sequence). This CDR3 comprises 16 residues. CDR3 nucleotides: TGTGCCTCGAAGAGAACTGGCGGAACTATCTACAATGAGCAGTTCTTC. Its translation is CASKRTGGTIYNEQFF. Full variable domain (missing parts from reference TRBV11-1 and TRBJ2-1): EAEVAQSPRYKITEKSQAVAFWCDPISGHATLYWYRQILGQGPELLVQFQDESVVDDSQLPKDRFSAERLKGVDSTLKIQPAELGDSAMYLCASKRTGGTIYNEQFFGPGTRLTVL.

The genes are TRBV20-1 and TRBJ2-7; 10 bases match TRBD2. Germline CDR1 and CDR2: DFQATT and SNEGSKA (reference sequence). There are 15 residues in the CDR3. The J segment lost 3 bases and the V segment lost 1 base, leaving 6 bases of the junction unmatched. DNA of the CDR3: TGCAGTGCTAGAGTCTTTGCTAGCGGGAGCTACGAGCAGTACTTC. Residues: CSARVFASGSYEQYF.

J is TRBJ1-2 and V is TRBV15; TRBD1 agrees at 11 bases. CDR1 and CDR2 from the germline V gene are LNHNV and YYDKDF (reference sequence). The CDR3 contains 13 residues. The V and J ends lost 3 bases and 8 bases, in that order; junction bases with no gene match: 2. The CDR3 reads CATSRDRGHGYTF. For the CDR3, the DNA is TGTGCCACCAGCAGGGACAGGGGGCACGGCTACACCTTC.

DNA for the CDR3: TGTGCCAGCAGCCCCCCGGGACTAGTGGGTAATGAGCAGTTCTTC. The encoded protein is CASSPPGLVGNEQFF. The genes are TRBV6-1 and TRBJ2-1; 8 bases are shared with TRBD2. Per germline, CDR1 MNHNS and CDR2 SASEGT. Trimming removed 6 bases from V and 7 bases from J; junction bases left unmatched: 11. The CDR3 totals 15 residues.

V and J are TRBV6-5 and TRBJ2-6; 9 bases are shared with TRBD1. Germline V gene data show CDR1 as MNHEY and CDR2 as SVGAGI. This CDR3 comprises 20 residues. V dropped 1 base and J dropped 0; count of bases not matched to a gene: 10. The DNA for the CDR3 is TGTGCCAGCAGTTACTTGGGACAGGGAAAAGGGGGCTCTGGGGCCAACGTCCTGACTTTC. This translates into CASSYLGQGKGGSGANVLTF.

The chain combines TRBV9 with TRBJ2-3, with a tentative D call TRBD2 (6 bases). The CDR3 consists of 15 residues. The germline V gene has CDR1 SGDLS and CDR2 YYNGEE. Trimming took off 3 bases at V and 3 bases at J, with 14 bases between the two ends. The CDR3 loop reads CASSETRGSTDTQYF. The CDR3 bases are TGTGCCAGCAGCGAGACTAGAGGTTCGACAGATACGCAGTATTTT.

The genes are TRBV3-1 and TRBJ2-5; TRBD2 matches at 14 bases. CDR1 is LGHDT and CDR2 is YNNKEL in the germline V gene (reference sequence). Trimming cost V 6 bases and J 5 bases; bases outside gene matches: 11. This CDR3 contains 17 residues. DNA of the CDR3: TGTGCCAGCAGTGGGGGTGGACTAGCGGGAGGTGCGGAGACCCAGTACTTC. Translation gives CASSGGGLAGGAETQYF.